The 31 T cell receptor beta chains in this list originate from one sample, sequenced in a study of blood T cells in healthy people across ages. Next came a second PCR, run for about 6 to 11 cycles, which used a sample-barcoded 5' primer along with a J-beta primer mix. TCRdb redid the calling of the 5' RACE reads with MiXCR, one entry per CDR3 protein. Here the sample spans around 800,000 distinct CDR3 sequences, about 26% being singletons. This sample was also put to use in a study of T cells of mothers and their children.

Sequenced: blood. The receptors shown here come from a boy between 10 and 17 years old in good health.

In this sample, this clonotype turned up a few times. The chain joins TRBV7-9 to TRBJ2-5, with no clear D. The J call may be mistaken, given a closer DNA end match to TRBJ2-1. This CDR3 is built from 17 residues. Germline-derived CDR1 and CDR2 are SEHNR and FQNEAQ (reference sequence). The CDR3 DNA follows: TGTGCCAGCAGCCCAGGCCCTCGTGGACCAAACCACAATGAGCAGTTCTTC. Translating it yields CASSPGPRGPNHNEQFF.

The CDR3 is CASTSGTGKMNTEAFF. In nucleotides, the CDR3 is TGTGCCAGCACTTCCGGGACAGGGAAAATGAACACTGAAGCTTTCTTT. The chain has TRBV7-6 and TRBJ1-1, with 9 bases lining up with TRBD1. Losses at the gene ends were 7 bases for V and 0 bases for J; bases not matched to a gene: 9. The CDR3 runs to 16 residues. Germline-derived CDR1 and CDR2 are SGHVS and FNYEAQ.

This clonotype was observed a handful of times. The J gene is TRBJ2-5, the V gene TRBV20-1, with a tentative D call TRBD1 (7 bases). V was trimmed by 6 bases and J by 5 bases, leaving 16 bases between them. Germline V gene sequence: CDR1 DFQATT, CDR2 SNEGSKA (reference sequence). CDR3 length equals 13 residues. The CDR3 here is CSAYPQGRETQYF. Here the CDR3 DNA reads TGCAGTGCCTACCCACAGGGGAGGGAGACCCAGTACTTC.

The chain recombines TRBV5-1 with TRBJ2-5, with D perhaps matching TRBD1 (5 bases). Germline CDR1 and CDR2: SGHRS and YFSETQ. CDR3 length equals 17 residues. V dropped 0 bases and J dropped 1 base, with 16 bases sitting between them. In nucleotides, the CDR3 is TGCGCCAGCAGCTTGGCCGGTGGACGGACACTCCAAGAGACCCAGTACTTC. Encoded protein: CASSLAGGRTLQETQYF.

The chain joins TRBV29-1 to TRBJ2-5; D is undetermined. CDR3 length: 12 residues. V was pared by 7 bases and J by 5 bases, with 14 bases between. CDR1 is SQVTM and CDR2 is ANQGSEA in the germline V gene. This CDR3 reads CSGRRGGETQYF. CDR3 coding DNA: TGCAGCGGTAGAAGAGGCGGCGAGACCCAGTACTTC. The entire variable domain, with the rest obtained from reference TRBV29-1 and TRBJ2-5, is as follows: SAVISQKPSRDICQRGTSLTIQCQVDSQVTMMFWYRQQPGQSLTLIATANQGSEATYESGFVIDKFPISRPNLTFSTLTVSNMSPEDSSIYLCSGRRGGETQYFGPGTRLLVL.

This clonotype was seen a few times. The CDR3 DNA reads TGTGCCAGCAGGGGCCGTGGGACCCAGTACTTC. Residues: CASRGRGTQYF. This chain joins TRBV2 and TRBJ2-5; D is ambiguous. CDR3 length: 11 residues. Deletions cut 6 bases from V and 7 bases from J, with 9 bases between. The germline gives CDR1 SNHLY, CDR2 FYNNEI.

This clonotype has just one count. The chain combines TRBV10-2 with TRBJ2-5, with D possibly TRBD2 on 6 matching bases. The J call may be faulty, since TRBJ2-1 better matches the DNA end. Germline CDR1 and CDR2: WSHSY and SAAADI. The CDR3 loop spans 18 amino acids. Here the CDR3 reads CASSEFPRGLWAYNEQFF. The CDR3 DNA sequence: TGCGCCAGCAGTGAATTCCCTCGGGGGTTATGGGCTTACAATGAGCAGTTCTTC.

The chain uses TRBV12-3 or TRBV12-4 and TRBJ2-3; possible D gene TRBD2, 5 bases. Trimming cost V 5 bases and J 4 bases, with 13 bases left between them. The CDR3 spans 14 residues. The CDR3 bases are TGTGCCAGCAGTCCCACCGGGATCCCAGATACGCAGTATTTT. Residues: CASSPTGIPDTQYF.

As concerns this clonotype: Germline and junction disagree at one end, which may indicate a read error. CDR3 sequence (DNA): TGTGCCGGCAGTTCCCTGAAGACTCTGACAGGGAACTATGGCTACACCTTC. Protein sequence: CAGSSLKTLTGNYGYTF. The chain uses TRBV28 and TRBJ1-2, with TRBD1 matching 7 bases. CDR1 and CDR2 (germline): MDHEN, SYDVKM. The CDR3 contains 17 residues.

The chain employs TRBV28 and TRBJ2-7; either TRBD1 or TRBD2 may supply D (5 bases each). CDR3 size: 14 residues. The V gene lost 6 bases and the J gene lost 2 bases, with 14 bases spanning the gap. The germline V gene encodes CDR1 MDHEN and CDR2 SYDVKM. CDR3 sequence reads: CASRGPVRAYEQYF. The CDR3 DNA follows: TGTGCCAGCAGGGGGCCGGTGAGGGCCTACGAGCAGTACTTC.

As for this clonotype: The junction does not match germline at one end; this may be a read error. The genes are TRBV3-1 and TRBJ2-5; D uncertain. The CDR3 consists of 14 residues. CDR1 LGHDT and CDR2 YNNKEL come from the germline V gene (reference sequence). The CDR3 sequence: CASSQDWPEETRYF. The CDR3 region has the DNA TGTGCCAGCAGCCAAGATTGGCCGGAAGAGACCCGGTACTTC.

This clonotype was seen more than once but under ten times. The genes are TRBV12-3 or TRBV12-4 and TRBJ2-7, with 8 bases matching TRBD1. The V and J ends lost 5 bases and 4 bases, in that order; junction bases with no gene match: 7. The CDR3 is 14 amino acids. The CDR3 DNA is TGTGCCAGCAGTCCGGGACAGGTCCATTACGAGCAGTACTTC. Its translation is CASSPGQVHYEQYF.

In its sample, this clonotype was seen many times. CDR3 sequence reads: CASSYSTGEAFF. The DNA for the CDR3 is TGTGCCAGCAGTTACTCGACGGGAGAAGCTTTCTTT. V gene TRBV6-2 or TRBV6-3 combines with J gene TRBJ1-1, with no clear D. This CDR3 spans 12 amino acids. CDR1 is MNHEY, CDR2 SVGEGT, per germline. V shed 0 bases and J shed 8 bases, with 7 bases lying between them.

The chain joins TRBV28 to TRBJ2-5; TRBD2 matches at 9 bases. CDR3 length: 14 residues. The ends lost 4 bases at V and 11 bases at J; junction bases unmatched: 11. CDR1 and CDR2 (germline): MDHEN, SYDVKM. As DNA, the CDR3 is TGTGCCAGCAGTTGGGCGGGGGGGCTCCGGGAGCAGTACTTC. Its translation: CASSWAGGLREQYF.

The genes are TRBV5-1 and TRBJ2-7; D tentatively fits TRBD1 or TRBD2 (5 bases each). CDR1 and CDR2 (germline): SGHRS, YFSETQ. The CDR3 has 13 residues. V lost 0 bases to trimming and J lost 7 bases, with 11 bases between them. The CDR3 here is CASSLAGTREQYF. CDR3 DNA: TGCGCCAGCAGCTTGGCCGGGACGCGTGAGCAGTACTTC.

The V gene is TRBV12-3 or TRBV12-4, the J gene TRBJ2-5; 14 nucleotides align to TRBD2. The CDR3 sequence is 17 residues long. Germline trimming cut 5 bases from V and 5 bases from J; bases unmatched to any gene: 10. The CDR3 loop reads CASSPRRLAGGHETQYF. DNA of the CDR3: TGTGCCAGCAGTCCCCGCAGACTAGCGGGGGGGCATGAGACCCAGTACTTC.

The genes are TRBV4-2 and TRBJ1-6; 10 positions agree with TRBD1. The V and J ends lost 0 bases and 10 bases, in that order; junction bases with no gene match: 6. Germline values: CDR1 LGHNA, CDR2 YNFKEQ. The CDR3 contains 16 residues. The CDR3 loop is CASSQDRTGGRSPLHF. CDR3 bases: TGTGCCAGCAGCCAAGATAGGACAGGGGGGAGATCACCCCTCCACTTT.

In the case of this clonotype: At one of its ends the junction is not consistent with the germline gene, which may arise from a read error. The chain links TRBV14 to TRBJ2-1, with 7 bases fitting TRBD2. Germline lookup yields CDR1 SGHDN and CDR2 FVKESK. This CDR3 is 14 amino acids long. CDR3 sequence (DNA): TGTGCCGGCAGCCTGACCAAGCGGGAAGAAGATCAGTTCTTC. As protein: CAGSLTKREEDQFF.

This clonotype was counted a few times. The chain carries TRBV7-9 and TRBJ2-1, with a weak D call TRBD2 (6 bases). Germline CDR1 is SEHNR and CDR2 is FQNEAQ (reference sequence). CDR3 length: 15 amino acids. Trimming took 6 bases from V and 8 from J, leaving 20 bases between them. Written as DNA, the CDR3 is TGTGCCAGCAGGGCTACTCGGGACTGGGTCTATGAGCAGTTCTTC. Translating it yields CASRATRDWVYEQFF.

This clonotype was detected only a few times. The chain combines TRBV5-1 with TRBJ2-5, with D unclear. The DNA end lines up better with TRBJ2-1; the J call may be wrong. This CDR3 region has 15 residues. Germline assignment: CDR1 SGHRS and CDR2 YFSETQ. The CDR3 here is CASSDGSTNGNEQFF. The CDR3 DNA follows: TGCGCCAGCAGCGATGGGTCCACGAACGGCAATGAGCAGTTCTTC.

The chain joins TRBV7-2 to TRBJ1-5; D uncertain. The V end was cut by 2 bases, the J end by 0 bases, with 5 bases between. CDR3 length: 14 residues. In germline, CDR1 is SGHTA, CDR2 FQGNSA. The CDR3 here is CASSLKVSNQPQHF. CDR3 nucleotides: TGTGCCAGCAGCTTAAAAGTTAGCAATCAGCCCCAGCATTTT.

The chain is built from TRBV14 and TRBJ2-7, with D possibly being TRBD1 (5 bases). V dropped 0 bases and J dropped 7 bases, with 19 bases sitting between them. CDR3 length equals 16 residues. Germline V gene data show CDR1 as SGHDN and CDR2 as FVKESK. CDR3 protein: CASSQDWSQQGREQYF. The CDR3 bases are TGTGCCAGCAGCCAAGATTGGTCCCAGCAGGGTCGAGAGCAGTACTTC.

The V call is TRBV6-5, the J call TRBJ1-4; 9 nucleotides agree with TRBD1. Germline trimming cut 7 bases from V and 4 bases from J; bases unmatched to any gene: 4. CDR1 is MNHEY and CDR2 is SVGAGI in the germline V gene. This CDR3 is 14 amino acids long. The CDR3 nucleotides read TGTGCCAGCACCCCGGGACAGGGTAATGAAAAACTGTTTTTT. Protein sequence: CASTPGQGNEKLFF.

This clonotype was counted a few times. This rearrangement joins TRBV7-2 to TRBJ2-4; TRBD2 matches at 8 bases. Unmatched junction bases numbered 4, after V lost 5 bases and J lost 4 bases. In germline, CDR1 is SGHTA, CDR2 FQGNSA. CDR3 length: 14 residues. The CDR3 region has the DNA TGTGCCAGCAGCCCCGGGACTAGTAAAAACATTCAGTACTTC. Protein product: CASSPGTSKNIQYF.

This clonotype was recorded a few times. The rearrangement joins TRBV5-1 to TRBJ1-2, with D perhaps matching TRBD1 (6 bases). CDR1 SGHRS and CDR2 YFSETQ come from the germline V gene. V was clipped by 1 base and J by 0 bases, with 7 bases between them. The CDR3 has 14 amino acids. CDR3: CASSLNRANYGYTF. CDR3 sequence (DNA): TGCGCCAGCAGCTTGAACAGGGCTAACTATGGCTACACCTTC. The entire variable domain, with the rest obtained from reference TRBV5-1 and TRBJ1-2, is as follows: KAGVTQTPRYLIKTRGQQVTLSCSPISGHRSVSWYQQTPGQGLQFLFEYFSETQRNKGNFPGRFSGRQFSNSRSEMNVSTLELGDSALYLCASSLNRANYGYTFGSGTRLTVV.

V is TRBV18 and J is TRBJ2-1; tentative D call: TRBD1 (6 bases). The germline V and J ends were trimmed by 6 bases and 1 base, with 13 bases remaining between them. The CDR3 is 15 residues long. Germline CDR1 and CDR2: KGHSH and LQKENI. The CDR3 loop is CASSVLTGSYNEQFF. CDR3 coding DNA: TGTGCCAGCTCCGTCCTAACAGGGTCCTACAATGAGCAGTTCTTC.

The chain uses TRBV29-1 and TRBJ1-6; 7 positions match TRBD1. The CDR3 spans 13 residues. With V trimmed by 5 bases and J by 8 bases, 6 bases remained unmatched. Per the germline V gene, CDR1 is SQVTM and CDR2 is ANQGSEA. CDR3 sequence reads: CSVRDSLHSPLHF. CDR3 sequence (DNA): TGCAGCGTTCGGGACAGCTTGCATTCACCCCTCCACTTT.

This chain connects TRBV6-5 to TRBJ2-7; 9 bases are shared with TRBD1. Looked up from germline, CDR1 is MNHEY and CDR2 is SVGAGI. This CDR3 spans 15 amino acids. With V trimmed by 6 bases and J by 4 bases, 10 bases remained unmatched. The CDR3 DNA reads TGTGCCAGCAGCCCGGCGGGGACAGGGCGTTACGAGCAGTACTTC. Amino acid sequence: CASSPAGTGRYEQYF.

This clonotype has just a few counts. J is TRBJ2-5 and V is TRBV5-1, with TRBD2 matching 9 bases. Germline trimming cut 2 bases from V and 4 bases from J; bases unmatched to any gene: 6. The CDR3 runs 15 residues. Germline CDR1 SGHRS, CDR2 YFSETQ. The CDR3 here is CASSFQRGAGETQYF. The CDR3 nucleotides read TGCGCCAGCAGCTTCCAGCGGGGGGCCGGAGAGACCCAGTACTTC.

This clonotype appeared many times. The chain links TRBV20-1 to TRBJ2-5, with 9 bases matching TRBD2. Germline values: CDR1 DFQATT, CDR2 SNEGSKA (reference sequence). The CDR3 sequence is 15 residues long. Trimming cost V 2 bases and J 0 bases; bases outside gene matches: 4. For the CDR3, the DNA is TGCAGTGCTAGACTAGCGGGGCACAACCAAGAGACCCAGTACTTC. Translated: CSARLAGHNQETQYF.

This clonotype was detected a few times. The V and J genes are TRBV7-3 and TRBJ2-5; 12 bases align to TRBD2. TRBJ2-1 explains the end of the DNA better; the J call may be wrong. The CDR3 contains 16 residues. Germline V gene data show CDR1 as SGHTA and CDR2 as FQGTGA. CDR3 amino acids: CASSVSSGGAGNEQFF. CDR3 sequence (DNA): TGTGCCAGCAGCGTGTCTAGCGGGGGGGCGGGGAATGAGCAGTTCTTC.